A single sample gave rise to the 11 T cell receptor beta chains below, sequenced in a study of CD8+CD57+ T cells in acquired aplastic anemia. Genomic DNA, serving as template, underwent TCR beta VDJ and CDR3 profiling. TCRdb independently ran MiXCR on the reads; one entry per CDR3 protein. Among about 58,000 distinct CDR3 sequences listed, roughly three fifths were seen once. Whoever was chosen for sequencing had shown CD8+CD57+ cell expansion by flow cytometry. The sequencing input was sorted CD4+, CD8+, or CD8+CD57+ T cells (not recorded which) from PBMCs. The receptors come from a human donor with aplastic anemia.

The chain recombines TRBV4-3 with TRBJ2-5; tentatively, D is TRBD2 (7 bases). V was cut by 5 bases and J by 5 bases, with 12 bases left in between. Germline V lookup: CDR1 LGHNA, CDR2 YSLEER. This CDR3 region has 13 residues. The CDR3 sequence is CASSYREGETQYF. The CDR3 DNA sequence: TGCGCCAGCAGCTACAGGGAGGGCGAGACCCAGTACTTC.

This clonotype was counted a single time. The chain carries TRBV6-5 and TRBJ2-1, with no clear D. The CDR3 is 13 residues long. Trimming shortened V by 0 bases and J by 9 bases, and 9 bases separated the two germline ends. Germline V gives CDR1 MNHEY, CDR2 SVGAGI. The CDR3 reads CASSYSPGIEQFF. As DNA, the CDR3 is TGTGCCAGCAGTTACTCACCTGGCATTGAGCAGTTCTTC.

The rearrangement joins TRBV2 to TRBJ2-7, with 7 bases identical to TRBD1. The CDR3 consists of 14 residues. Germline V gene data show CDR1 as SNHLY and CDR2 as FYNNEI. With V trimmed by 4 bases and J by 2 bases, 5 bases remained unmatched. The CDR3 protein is CASSVQGSTYEQYF. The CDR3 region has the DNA TGTGCCAGCAGTGTACAGGGGTCTACCTACGAGCAGTACTTC.

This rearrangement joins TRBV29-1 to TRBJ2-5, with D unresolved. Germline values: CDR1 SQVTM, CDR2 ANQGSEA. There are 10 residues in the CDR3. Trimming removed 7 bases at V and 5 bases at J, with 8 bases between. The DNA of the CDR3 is TGCAGCGGAGGCCACGAGACCCAGTACTTC. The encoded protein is CSGGHETQYF.

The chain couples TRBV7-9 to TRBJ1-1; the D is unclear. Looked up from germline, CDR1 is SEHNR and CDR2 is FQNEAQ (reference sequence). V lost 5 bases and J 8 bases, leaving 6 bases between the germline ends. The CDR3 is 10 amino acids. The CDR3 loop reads CASSGREAFF. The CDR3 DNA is TGTGCCAGCAGCGGGCGGGAAGCTTTCTTT.

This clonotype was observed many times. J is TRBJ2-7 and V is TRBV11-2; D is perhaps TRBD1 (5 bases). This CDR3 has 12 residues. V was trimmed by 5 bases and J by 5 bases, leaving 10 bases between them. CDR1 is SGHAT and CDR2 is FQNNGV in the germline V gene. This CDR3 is CASSLGADEQYV. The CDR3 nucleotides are TGTGCCAGCAGCCTAGGGGCGGACGAGCAGTACGTC.

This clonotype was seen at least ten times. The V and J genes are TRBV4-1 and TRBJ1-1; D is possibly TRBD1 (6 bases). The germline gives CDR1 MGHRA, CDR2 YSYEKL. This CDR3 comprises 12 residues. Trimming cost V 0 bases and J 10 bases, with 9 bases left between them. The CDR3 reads CASSQDGGGAFF. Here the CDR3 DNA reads TGCGCCAGCAGCCAAGATGGAGGGGGAGCTTTCTTT.

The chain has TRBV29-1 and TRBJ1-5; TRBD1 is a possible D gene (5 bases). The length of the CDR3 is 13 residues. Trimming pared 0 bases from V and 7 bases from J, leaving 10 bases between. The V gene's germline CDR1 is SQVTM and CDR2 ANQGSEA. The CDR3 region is CSVEEDSGQPQHF. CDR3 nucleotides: TGCAGCGTTGAAGAAGACAGTGGCCAGCCCCAGCATTTT.

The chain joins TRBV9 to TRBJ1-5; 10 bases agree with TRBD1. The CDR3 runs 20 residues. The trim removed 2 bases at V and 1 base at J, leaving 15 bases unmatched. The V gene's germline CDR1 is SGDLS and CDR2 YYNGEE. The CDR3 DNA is TGTGCCAGCAGCGTTGGACCCGGGGACAGGGGCGTATTGAGCAATCAGCCCCAGCATTTT. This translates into CASSVGPGDRGVLSNQPQHF.

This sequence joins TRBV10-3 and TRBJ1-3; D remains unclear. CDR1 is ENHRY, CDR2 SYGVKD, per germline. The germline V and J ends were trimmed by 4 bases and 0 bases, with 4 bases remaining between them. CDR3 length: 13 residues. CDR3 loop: CAISGGSGNTIYF. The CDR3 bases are TGTGCCATCAGTGGTGGCTCTGGAAACACCATATATTTT.

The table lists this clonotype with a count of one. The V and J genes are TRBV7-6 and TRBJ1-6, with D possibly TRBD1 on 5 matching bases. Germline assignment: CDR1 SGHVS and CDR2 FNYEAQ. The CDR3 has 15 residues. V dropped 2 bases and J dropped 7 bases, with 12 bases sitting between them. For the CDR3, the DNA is TGTGCCAGCAGCTTAACGGGGGATACAAATTCACCCCTCCACTTT. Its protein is CASSLTGDTNSPLHF.